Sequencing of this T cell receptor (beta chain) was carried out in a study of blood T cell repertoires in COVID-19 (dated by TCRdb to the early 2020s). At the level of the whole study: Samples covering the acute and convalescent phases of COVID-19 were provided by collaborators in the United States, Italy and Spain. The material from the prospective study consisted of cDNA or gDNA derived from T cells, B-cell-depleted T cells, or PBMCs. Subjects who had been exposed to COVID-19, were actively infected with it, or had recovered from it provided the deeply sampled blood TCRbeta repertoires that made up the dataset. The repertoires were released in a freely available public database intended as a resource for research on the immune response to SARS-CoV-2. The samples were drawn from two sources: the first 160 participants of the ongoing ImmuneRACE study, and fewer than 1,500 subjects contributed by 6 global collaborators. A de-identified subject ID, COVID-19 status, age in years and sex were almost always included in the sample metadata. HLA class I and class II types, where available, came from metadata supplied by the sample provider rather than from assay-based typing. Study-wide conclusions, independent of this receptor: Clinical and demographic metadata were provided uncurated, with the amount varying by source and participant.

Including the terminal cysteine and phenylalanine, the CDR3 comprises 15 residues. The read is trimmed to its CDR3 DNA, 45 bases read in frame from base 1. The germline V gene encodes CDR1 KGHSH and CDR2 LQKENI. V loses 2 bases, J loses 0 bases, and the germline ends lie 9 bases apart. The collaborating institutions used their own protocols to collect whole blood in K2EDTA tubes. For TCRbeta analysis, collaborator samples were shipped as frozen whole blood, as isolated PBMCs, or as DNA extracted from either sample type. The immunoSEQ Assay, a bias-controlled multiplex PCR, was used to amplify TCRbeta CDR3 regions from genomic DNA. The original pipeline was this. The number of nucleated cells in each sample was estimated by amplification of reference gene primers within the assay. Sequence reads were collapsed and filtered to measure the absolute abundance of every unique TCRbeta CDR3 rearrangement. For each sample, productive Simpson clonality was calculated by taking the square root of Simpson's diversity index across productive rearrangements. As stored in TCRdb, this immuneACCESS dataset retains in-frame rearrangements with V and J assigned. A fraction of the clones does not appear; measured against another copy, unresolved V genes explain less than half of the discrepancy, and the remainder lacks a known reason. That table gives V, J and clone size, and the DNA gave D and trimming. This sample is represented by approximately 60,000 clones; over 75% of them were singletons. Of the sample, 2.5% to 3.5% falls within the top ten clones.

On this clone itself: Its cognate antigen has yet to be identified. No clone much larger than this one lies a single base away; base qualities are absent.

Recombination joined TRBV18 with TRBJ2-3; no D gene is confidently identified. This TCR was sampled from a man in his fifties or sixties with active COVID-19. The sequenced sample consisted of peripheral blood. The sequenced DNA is TGTGCCAGCTCACCAAACAGAAGAAGCACAGATACGCAGTATTTT. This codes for CASSPNRRSTDTQYF.